This TCR beta chain was sequenced in a study of shared clonotypes between healthy human individuals. This CDR3 region has 15 residues. Germline V gene lookup returns CDR1 LNHDA and CDR2 SQIVND (reference sequence). J was trimmed by 1 base and V by 3 bases; bases with no gene match: 1. Measured with immunoSEQ multiplex PCR; TCRdb has only the in-frame clones, and not every one. The data contain over 2 million clones, roughly 92% of them singletons. The sequence came from a man between 18 and 29 years old in good health. Some clones in this sample may be carry-over from other donors' samples. The sequenced sample consisted of naive CD4+ T cells from PBMCs. Subset meaning: CD45RA+ positively selected. The V call is TRBV19, the J call TRBJ1-5; 9 nucleotides line up with TRBD1. CDR3 region: CASSMGTGSNQPQHF. As DNA, the CDR3 is TGTGCCAGTAGTATGGGGACAGGGAGCAATCAGCCCCAGCATTTT.